The table lists the clone carrying this T cell receptor beta chain with a few counts. Antigen specificity is unknown. The entry originates in a study of cytomegalovirus exposure and HLA in healthy donors. General study points: In a later analysis, DRB1 alleles had the most associated TCRs; HLA-C alleles the fewest. In a later analysis, common viral pathogens appeared linked to several of the most significant clusters.

PCR was performed using 60 Vbeta and 13 Jbeta primers. The method was immunoSEQ multiplex PCR; TCRdb's version includes in-frame clones alone and lacks a portion of them. The sample includes about 130,000 clones, 84% seen only once; the top ten take less than 3.5%. Losses at the gene ends were 3 bases for V and 2 bases for J; bases not matched to a gene: 9. Per the germline V gene, CDR1 is SGHRS and CDR2 is YFSETQ. The CDR3 has 16 amino acids. The V and J genes are TRBV5-1 and TRBJ2-7, with 9 bases aligning to TRBD1. Sequencing was performed on PBMCs. The sequence was obtained from a man between 50 and 59 years old in good health and CMV-seronegative. In DNA form, the CDR3 reads TGCGCCAGCAGCTACCGTGTCGGACAGGGGACCTACGAGCAGTACTTC. Translating gives CASSYRVGQGTYEQYF.